This TCR beta chain stems from a study of immune evolution from preneoplasia to lung adenocarcinoma. Method: immunoSEQ multiplex PCR; TCRdb's copy keeps in-frame clones and lacks some. Of 11,000 to 15,000 clones in the sample, 80% to 90% were seen once. This receptor was identified in a person in their 70s with lung adenocarcinoma. The specimen was FFPE minimally invasive lung adenocarcinoma tissue.

The CDR3 reads CASSPRDRADADTQYF. The CDR3 DNA reads as TGCGCCAGCAGCCCCCGGGACAGGGCCGATGCAGATACGCAGTATTTT. The chain joins TRBV4-1 to TRBJ2-3; 9 bases are shared with TRBD1. Germline assignment: CDR1 MGHRA and CDR2 YSYEKL. Germline trimming cut 4 bases from V and 4 bases from J; bases unmatched to any gene: 9. This CDR3 is built from 16 residues.